One sample yielded the 14 T cell receptor beta chains listed below, sequenced in a study of OX40 agonist ivuxolimab in advanced cancers. Sequenced by immunoSEQ multiplex PCR; TCRdb stores in-frame clones only, minus some. The sample shows roughly 100,000 clones, about 90% of them seen only once. The source was CD4+ or CD8+ T cells sorted from blood, collected in a trial of the OX40 agonist ivuxolimab. Every receptor here comes from an adult with an advanced solid tumor such as melanoma, head and neck, liver or kidney cancer.

The chain links TRBV7-3 to TRBJ2-4; 10 nucleotides match TRBD2. The CDR3 spans 15 residues. Germline V gene lookup returns CDR1 SGHTA and CDR2 FQGTGA. Unmatched junction bases numbered 7, after V lost 5 bases and J lost 6 bases. CDR3 region: CASSQTGTSVNIQYF. The CDR3, as DNA: TGTGCCAGCAGCCAAACCGGGACTAGCGTAAACATTCAGTACTTC.

This chain links TRBV10-3 with TRBJ2-5; 7 bases align to TRBD1. Per germline, CDR1 ENHRY and CDR2 SYGVKD. With 5 bases clipped from V and 0 bases from J, the junction kept 3 bases outside the gene matches. The length of the CDR3 is 14 residues. The CDR3 nucleotides are TGTGCCATCAGTCTTACAGGGGACCAAGAGACCCAGTACTTC. Translated, it gives CAISLTGDQETQYF.

The chain joins TRBV12-5 to TRBJ1-1; TRBD1 matches 8 bases. V was clipped by 1 base and J by 5 bases; unmatched bases: 9. This CDR3 region has 16 residues. Germline CDR1 LGHNT, CDR2 FRNRAP. CDR3: CASGLGTGPKGTEAFF. The CDR3 DNA sequence: TGTGCTAGTGGTTTGGGGACAGGGCCGAAGGGGACTGAAGCTTTCTTT.

The chain employs TRBV7-2 and TRBJ2-7; 7 bases agree with TRBD2. V lost 3 bases to trimming and J lost 1 base; unmatched junction nucleotides: 12. The CDR3 covers 17 residues. Germline loops: CDR1 SGHTA, CDR2 FQGNSA. CDR3 in amino acids: CASSLMGGLAASYEQYF. As DNA, the CDR3 is TGTGCCAGCAGCTTGATGGGCGGTCTAGCGGCATCCTACGAGCAGTACTTC.

The chain couples TRBV19 to TRBJ1-2; D uncertain. CDR3 length equals 11 residues. With 6 bases removed from V and 4 bases from J, the gap between germline ends came to 6 bases. From germline, CDR1 is LNHDA and CDR2 SQIVND (reference sequence). CDR3 in amino acids: CASRDTYGYTF. The CDR3 DNA is TGTGCCAGTAGAGACACCTATGGCTACACCTTC. The whole variable domain, filled in from reference TRBV19 and TRBJ1-2, reads DGGITQSPKYLFRKEGQNVTLSCEQNLNHDAMYWYRQDPGQGLRLIYYSQIVNDFQKGDIAEGYSVSREKKESFPLTVTSAQKNPTAFYLCASRDTYGYTFGSGTRLTVV.

This chain connects TRBV19 to TRBJ2-3; D is perhaps TRBD2 (6 bases). This CDR3 has 15 residues. Trimming left V 3 bases short and J 0 bases short, with 10 bases between. Germline V gene lookup returns CDR1 LNHDA and CDR2 SQIVND (reference sequence). CDR3 residues: CASSIRGTSTDTQYF. The CDR3, as DNA: TGTGCCAGTAGTATTCGGGGGACTAGCACAGATACGCAGTATTTT.

The gene calls are TRBV25-1 and TRBJ1-3; perhaps TRBD1 as D (6 bases). Germline lookup yields CDR1 MGHDK and CDR2 SYGVNS. The CDR3 consists of 16 residues. Trimming removed 2 bases from V and 4 bases from J, with 15 bases in between. The CDR3 nucleotides are TGTGCCAGCAGTGAAACAGGGCCAGCGCGCGGAAACACCATATATTTT. This translates into CASSETGPARGNTIYF.

The genes are TRBV10-3 and TRBJ1-1; D perhaps matches TRBD1 (6 bases). The CDR3 sequence is 16 residues long. The V end lost 5 bases, the J end lost 5 bases, and 21 bases lay between the germline ends. CDR1 is ENHRY and CDR2 is SYGVKD in the germline V gene. The CDR3 DNA sequence: TGTGCCATCAGTCCTGAAGGGGCAGGGGCCGGGACTGAAGCTTTCTTT. Its translation: CAISPEGAGAGTEAFF.

This chain links TRBV28 with TRBJ1-1; 10 nucleotides line up with TRBD1. Germline trimming cut 6 bases from V and 0 bases from J; bases unmatched to any gene: 13. CDR1 and CDR2 from the germline V gene are MDHEN and SYDVKM. The CDR3 is made up of 18 amino acids. The chain's CDR3 is CASSNDRGRGDMNTEAFF. CDR3 bases: TGTGCCAGCAGCAACGACAGGGGGCGCGGAGACATGAACACTGAAGCTTTCTTT. Full variable domain (rest looked up from reference TRBV28 and TRBJ1-1): DVKVTQSSRYLVKRTGEKVFLECVQDMDHENMFWYRQDPGLGLRLIYFSYDVKMKEKGDIPEGYSVSREKKERFSLILESASTNQTSMYLCASSNDRGRGDMNTEAFFGQGTRLTVV.

The chain carries TRBV11-2 and TRBJ2-1, with 10 bases that match TRBD2. CDR3 length: 15 amino acids. The ends lost 4 bases at V and 7 bases at J; junction bases unmatched: 7. Germline V CDR1 and CDR2: SGHAT, FQNNGV. The CDR3, as DNA: TGTGCCAGCAGCTCAATAGCGGGAGGACGAAATGAGCAGTTCTTC. Translating it yields CASSSIAGGRNEQFF.

This clone was detected once. CDR3 residues: CASSMGGAGANVLTF. The CDR3 coding sequence is TGTGCCAGTAGTATGGGGGGCGCTGGGGCCAACGTCCTGACTTTC. This rearrangement joins TRBV19 to TRBJ2-6, with D possibly being TRBD1 or TRBD2 (6 bases each). Germline V lookup: CDR1 LNHDA, CDR2 SQIVND (reference sequence). The CDR3 extends over 15 amino acids. The V end lost 3 bases, the J end lost 2 bases, and 8 bases lay between the germline ends. Full variable domain (missing parts from reference TRBV19 and TRBJ2-6): DGGITQSPKYLFRKEGQNVTLSCEQNLNHDAMYWYRQDPGQGLRLIYYSQIVNDFQKGDIAEGYSVSREKKESFPLTVTSAQKNPTAFYLCASSMGGAGANVLTFGAGSRLTVL.

The chain couples TRBV18 to TRBJ1-5; the D gene is possibly TRBD1 (5 bases). V was clipped by 6 bases and J by 7 bases, with 16 bases between them. Germline V lookup: CDR1 KGHSH, CDR2 LQKENI. This CDR3 spans 14 amino acids. DNA of the CDR3: TGTGCCAGCTCCAAGCGGGACGGTTTCCAGCCCCAGCATTTT. Its translation is CASSKRDGFQPQHF.

The gene calls are TRBV7-3 and TRBJ2-5; 10 bases line up with TRBD1. This CDR3 is built from 14 residues. The V segment lost 4 bases and the J segment 5 bases; nucleotides outside the gene matches: 4. Germline-derived CDR1 and CDR2 are SGHTA and FQGTGA. The CDR3 reads CASSSDRGSETQYF. The DNA for the CDR3 is TGTGCCAGCAGCTCGGACAGGGGGTCCGAGACCCAGTACTTC.

The gene calls are TRBV19 and TRBJ2-1, with 13 bases matching TRBD2. Looked up from germline, CDR1 is LNHDA and CDR2 is SQIVND (reference sequence). The CDR3 has 16 amino acids. After removal of 5 bases from V and 9 bases from J, the junction contained 10 bases not matched to a gene. The CDR3 region is CASSAPGLAGRGEQFF. DNA of the CDR3: TGTGCCAGTAGTGCCCCGGGACTAGCGGGAAGGGGTGAGCAGTTCTTC.